This record looks at one T cell receptor (beta chain) sequence and its context. This sample is drawn from a study of blood T cell repertoires in COVID-19. In the study overall: Acute and convalescent COVID-19 samples came from the United States, Italy and Spain.

TCRdb's copy holds only in-frame clones and misses some; the assay was immunoSEQ multiplex PCR. The sample lists over 150,000 clones, around 80% occurring once. V was trimmed by 2 bases and J by 7 bases, leaving 12 bases between them. Per the germline V gene, CDR1 is GTSNPN and CDR2 is SVGIG (reference sequence). This CDR3 has 13 residues. The sequenced sample was peripheral blood. The sequence was obtained from a woman between 65 and 79 years old who had recovered from COVID-19. This chain links TRBV30 with TRBJ1-5, with D possibly TRBD1 on 6 matching bases. CDR3 DNA: TGTGCCTGGAGTACAGGGCTAGGGCAGCCCCAGCATTTT. It codes for CAWSTGLGQPQHF.